This T cell receptor (beta chain) is drawn from a study of blood T cell repertoires in COVID-19. Study summary: The study drew acute and convalescent COVID-19 samples from the United States, Italy and Spain. Sources were T cells, B-cell-depleted T cells, or PBMCs; the material itself was cDNA or gDNA.

Study processing details: Estimates of nucleated cell counts were drawn from the amplification of reference gene primers. Clones were read by immunoSEQ multiplex PCR, and TCRdb kept only the in-frame ones, dropping some. D and trimming were read from the DNA, whereas the V and J calls and clone size are those reported in that table. The sample consists of 50,000 to 65,000 clones, more than 75% of them appearing once. Germline V gene data show CDR1 as SGHRS and CDR2 as YFSETQ. The CDR3 extends over 16 amino acids. Trimming took 2 bases from V and 0 from J, leaving 14 bases between them. This sequence was found in a man aged 65-85 years with acute or convalescent COVID-19. This chain uses TRBV5-1 with TRBJ1-1; a possible D gene is TRBD1 (5 bases). The sequencing input was peripheral blood. This CDR3 is CASSLDSAGMNTEAFF. Here the CDR3 DNA reads TGCGCCAGCAGCTTAGACAGTGCAGGGATGAACACTGAAGCTTTCTTT.